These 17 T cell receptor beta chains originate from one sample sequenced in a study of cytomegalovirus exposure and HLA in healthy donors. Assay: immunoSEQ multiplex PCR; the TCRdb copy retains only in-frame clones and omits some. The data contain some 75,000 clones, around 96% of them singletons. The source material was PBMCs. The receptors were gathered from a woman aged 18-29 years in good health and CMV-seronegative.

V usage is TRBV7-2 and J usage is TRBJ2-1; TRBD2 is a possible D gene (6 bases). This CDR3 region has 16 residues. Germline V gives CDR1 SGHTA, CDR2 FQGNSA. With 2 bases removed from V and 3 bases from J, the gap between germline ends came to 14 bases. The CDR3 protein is CASSLWSGTLYNEQFF. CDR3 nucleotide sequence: TGTGCCAGCAGCTTATGGTCAGGGACTCTCTACAATGAGCAGTTCTTC.

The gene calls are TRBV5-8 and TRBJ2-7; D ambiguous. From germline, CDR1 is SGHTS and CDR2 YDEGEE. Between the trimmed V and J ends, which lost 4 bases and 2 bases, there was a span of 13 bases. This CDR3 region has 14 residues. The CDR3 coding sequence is TGTGCCAGCAGCCCGGTTGATGGAGCCTACGAGCAGTACTTC. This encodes CASSPVDGAYEQYF. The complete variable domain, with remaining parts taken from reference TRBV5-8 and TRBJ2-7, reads EAGVTQSPTHLIKTRGQQATLRCSPISGHTSVYWYQQALGLGLQFLLWYDEGEERNRGNFPPRFSGRQFPNYSSELNVNALELEDSALYLCASSPVDGAYEQYFGPGTRLTVT.

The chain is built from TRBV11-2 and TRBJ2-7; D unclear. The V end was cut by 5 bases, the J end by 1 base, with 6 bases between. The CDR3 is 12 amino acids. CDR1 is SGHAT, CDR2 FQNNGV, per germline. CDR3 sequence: CASSLPSYEQYF. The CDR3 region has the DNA TGTGCCAGCAGCCTCCCGTCCTACGAGCAGTACTTC.

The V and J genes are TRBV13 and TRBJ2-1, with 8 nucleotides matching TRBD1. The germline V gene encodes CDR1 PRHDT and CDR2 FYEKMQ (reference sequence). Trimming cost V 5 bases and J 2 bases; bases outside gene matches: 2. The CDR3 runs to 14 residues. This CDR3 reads CASSTDRAYNEQFF. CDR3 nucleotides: TGTGCCAGCAGCACGGACAGGGCCTACAATGAGCAGTTCTTC. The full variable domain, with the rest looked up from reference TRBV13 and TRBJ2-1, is AAGVIQSPRHLIKEKRETATLKCYPIPRHDTVYWYQQGPGQDPQFLISFYEKMQSDKGSIPDRFSAQQFSDYHSELNMSSLELGDSALYFCASSTDRAYNEQFFGPGTRLTVL.

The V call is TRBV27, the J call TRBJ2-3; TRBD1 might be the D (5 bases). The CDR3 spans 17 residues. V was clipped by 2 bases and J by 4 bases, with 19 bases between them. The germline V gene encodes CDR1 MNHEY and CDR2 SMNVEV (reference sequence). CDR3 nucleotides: TGTGCCAGCAGTTTAATGACAGTTAGATCTGGGGCAGATACGCAGTATTTT. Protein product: CASSLMTVRSGADTQYF.

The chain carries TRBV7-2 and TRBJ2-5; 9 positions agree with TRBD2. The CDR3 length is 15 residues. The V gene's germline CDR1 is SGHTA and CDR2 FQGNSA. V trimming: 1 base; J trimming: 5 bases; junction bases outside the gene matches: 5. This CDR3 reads CASSLEGGRGETQYF. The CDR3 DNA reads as TGTGCCAGCAGCTTAGAGGGCGGGAGGGGTGAGACCCAGTACTTC.

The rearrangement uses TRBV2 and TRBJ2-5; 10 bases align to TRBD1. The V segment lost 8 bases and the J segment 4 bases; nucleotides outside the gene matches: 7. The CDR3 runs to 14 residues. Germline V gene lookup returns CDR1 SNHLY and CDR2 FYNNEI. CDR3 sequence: CASLRDRGLETQYF. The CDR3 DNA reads TGTGCCAGCCTCCGGGACAGGGGATTAGAGACCCAGTACTTC.

The CDR3 loop reads CASSPFDGTANHFNTEAFF. Written as DNA, the CDR3 is TGTGCCAGCTCACCATTTGACGGAACAGCAAACCATTTCAACACTGAAGCTTTCTTT. This sequence joins TRBV18 and TRBJ1-1; unclear D gene. Per germline, CDR1 KGHSH and CDR2 LQKENI. V was cut by 2 bases and J by 2 bases, with 24 bases left in between. The length of the CDR3 is 19 residues. Together with reference TRBV18 and TRBJ1-1, the CDR3 gives the full variable domain: NAGVMQNPRHLVRRRGQEARLRCSPMKGHSHVYWYRQLPEEGLKFMVYLQKENIIDESGMPKERFSAEFPKEGPSILRIQQVVRGDSAAYFCASSPFDGTANHFNTEAFFGQGTRLTVV.

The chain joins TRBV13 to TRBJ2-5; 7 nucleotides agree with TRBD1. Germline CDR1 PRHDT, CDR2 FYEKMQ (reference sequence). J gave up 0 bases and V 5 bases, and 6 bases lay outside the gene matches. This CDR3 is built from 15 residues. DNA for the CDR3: TGTGCCAGCAGCCCCCAGACAGGGTACCAAGAGACCCAGTACTTC. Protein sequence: CASSPQTGYQETQYF.

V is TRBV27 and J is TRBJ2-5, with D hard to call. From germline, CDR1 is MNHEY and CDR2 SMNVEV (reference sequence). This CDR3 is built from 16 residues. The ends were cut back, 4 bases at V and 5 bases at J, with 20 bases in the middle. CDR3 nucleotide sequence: TGTGCCAGCAGTTCAATAAGCTGGCTAGAAGAGGAGACCCAGTACTTC. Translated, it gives CASSSISWLEEETQYF.

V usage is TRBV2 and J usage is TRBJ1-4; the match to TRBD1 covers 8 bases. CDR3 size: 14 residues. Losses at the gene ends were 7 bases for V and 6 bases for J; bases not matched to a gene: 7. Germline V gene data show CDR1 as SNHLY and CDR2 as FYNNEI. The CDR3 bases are TGTGCCAGCACAATGACAGGGGCTTATGAAAAACTGTTTTTT. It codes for CASTMTGAYEKLFF.

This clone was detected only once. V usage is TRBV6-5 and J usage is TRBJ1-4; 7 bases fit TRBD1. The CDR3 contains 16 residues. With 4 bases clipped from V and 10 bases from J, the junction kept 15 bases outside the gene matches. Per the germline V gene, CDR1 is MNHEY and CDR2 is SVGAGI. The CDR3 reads CASSSPLGQGGVKLFF. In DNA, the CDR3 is TGTGCCAGCAGTTCTCCTCTAGGGCAGGGGGGCGTAAAACTGTTTTTT.

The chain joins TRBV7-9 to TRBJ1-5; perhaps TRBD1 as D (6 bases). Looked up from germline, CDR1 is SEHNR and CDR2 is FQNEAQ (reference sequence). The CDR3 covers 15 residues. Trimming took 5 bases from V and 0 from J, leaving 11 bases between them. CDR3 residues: CASSQGSNSNQPQHF. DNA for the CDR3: TGTGCCAGCAGCCAGGGGAGCAATAGCAATCAGCCCCAGCATTTT.

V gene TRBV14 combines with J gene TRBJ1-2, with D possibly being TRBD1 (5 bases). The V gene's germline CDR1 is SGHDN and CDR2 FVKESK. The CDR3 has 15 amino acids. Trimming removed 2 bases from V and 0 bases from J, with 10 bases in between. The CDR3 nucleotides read TGTGCCAGCAGCCAATGGGCAGGGCCTAACTATGGCTACACCTTC. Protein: CASSQWAGPNYGYTF.

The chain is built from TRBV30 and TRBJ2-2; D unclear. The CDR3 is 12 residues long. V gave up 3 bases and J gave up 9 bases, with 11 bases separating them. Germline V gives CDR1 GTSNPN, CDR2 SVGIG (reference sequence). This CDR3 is CAWRKLSRELFF. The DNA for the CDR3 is TGTGCCTGGAGAAAGCTTAGCAGGGAGCTGTTTTTT.

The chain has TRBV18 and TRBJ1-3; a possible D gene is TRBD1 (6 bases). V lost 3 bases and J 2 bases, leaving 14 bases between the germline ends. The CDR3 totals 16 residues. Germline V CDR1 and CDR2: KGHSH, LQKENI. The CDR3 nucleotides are TGTGCCAGCTCACCGAACAGGGCGGTGGCTGGAAACACCATATATTTT. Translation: CASSPNRAVAGNTIYF.

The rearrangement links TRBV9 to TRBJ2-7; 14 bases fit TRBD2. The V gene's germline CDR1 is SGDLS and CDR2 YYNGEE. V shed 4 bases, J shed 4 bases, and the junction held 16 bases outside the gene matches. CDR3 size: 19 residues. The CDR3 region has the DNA TGTGCCAGCAGCCCCCGACTAGCGGGAGGGCCGGTCTATGCGTACGAGCAGTACTTC. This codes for CASSPRLAGGPVYAYEQYF.